This TCR beta chain was recovered during a study of Ad26.COV2.S vaccination and SARS-CoV-2 variants. Using immunoSEQ multiplex PCR, the repertoire was profiled, and TCRdb retains in-frame clones only, with some absent. The table records hundreds of thousands of clones, approximately 92% of them present only once. V was shortened by 4 bases and J by 11 bases, with 19 bases between the two germline ends. This CDR3 spans 14 amino acids. Germline-derived CDR1 and CDR2 are MNHEY and SVGEGT. Treatment meaning: some 19 received Ad26.COV2.S at low or high dose, single or two shots; roughly 5 received placebo; per-sample allocation not given. Collection of samples fell on day 63 after the first vaccine or placebo injection. This person who donated was an adult of 18-55 years in Boston.

Source: peripheral blood, taken in a trial of Ad26.COV2.S vaccine versus placebo. The sequence came from a person between 18 and 59 years old who received the Ad26.COV2.S COVID-19 vaccine or a placebo. The chain uses TRBV6-2 or TRBV6-3 and TRBJ2-3; no definite D call. The CDR3 protein is CASSFSVSQIGQYF. In nucleotides, the CDR3 is TGTGCCAGCAGTTTTTCGGTTTCACAGATCGGGCAGTATTTT.